The source of this T cell receptor beta chain is a study of glioma-infiltrating T cells. Study conclusions and caveats: Tissue and blood shared very few CDR3 sequences. Tissue-blood divergence was below expectation in non-neoplastic patients, above in gliomas.

There are 14 residues in the CDR3. V lost 4 bases and J 8 bases, leaving 15 bases between the germline ends. The germline gives CDR1 MGHRA, CDR2 YSYEKL. For this clonotype: Its antigen is as yet unknown.

Using RNA template, CDR3s of TCR alpha and beta were amplified with iRepertoire arm-PCR. Tissue mRNA or PBMC total RNA, roughly 90-400 ng, went into one-step reverse transcription and amplification. TCRdb re-called the multiplex PCR reads through MiXCR, storing one row per CDR3 protein. Seen here are about 93,000 distinct CDR3 sequences, 35% to 50% observed once, and the top ten hold 35% to 40%. This TCR was sampled from a human donor with low-grade glioma or glioblastoma, undergoing nonglioma brain surgery, or in good health (not recorded which). Sequenced input: glioma tissue, nonneoplastic brain tissue, or PBMCs (not recorded which). The genes are TRBV4-1 and TRBJ2-1; TRBD1 or TRBD2 may be the D gene (5 bases each). The CDR3 loop reads CASSPRDGVYEQFF. The CDR3, as DNA: TGCGCCAGCAGCCCCCGGGACGGGGTTTATGAGCAGTTCTTC.